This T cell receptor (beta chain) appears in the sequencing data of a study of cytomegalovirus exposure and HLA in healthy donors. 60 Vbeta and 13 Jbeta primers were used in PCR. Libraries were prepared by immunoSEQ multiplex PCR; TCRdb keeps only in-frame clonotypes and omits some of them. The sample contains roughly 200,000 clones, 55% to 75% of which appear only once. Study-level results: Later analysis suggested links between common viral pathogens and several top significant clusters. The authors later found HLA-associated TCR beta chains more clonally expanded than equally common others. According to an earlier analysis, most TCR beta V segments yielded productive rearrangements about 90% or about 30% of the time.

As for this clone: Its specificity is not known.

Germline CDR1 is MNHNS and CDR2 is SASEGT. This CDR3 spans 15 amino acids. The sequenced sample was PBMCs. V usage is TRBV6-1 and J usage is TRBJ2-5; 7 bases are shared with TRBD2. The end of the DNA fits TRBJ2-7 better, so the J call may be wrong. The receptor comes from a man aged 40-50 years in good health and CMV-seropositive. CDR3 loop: CASRAGEGGSYEQYF. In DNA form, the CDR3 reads TGTGCCAGCAGGGCCGGGGAGGGAGGGTCCTACGAGCAGTACTTC.